This is a list of T cell receptor beta chains from one sample in a study of shared clonotypes between healthy human individuals. Generated by immunoSEQ multiplex PCR, the TCRdb table keeps only in-frame clones and is missing some. The sample holds about 2.3 million clones, less than 95% seen once. The sample consisted of naive CD4+ T cells from PBMCs. These receptors all stem from a man younger than 30 in good health. Some clones in this sample may be carry-over from other donors' samples. CDR3s include the opening cysteine and the closing phenylalanine or tryptophan. Each record gives: CDR3 protein, CDR3 DNA, V gene, clone size, J gene, D gene. The D gene is left open where the match is weak. Rows give clone size only sometimes, using once, few, many, or a class for an expanded clone.

CASSLGNQPQHF | TGCGCCAGCAGCTTGGGCAATCAGCCCCAGCATTTT | TRBV5-1 | - | TRBJ1-5 | -
CASSFARDYDEQYF | TGTGCCAGCAGTTTTGCCAGGGATTATGACGAGCAGTACTTC | TRBV27 | - | TRBJ2-7 | -
CASSTGTGDTQYF | TGTGCCAGCAGCACGGGGACAGGGGATACGCAGTATTTT | TRBV7-2 | - | TRBJ2-3 | TRBD1
CASLARASGGQPQHF | TGTGCCAGCTTGGCCAGGGCTTCGGGAGGGCAGCCCCAGCATTTT | TRBV6-6 | - | TRBJ1-5 | -
CASSLAPGAREQYF | TGTGCCAGCAGCTTGGCTCCGGGAGCTCGCGAGCAGTACTTC | TRBV5-6 | - | TRBJ2-7 | -
CASRTGTSGSLEYF | TGTGCCAGCAGGACCGGGACTAGCGGGAGTTTAGAGTACTTC | TRBV6-5 | - | TRBJ2-7 | TRBD2
CASTSGRPQPQHF | TGTGCCAGCACTTCTGGGAGGCCTCAGCCCCAGCATTTT | TRBV28 | - | TRBJ1-5 | -
CASSWVSGPSVEQYF | TGCGCCAGCAGCTGGGTAAGCGGGCCCTCGGTGGAGCAGTACTTC | TRBV5-1 | - | TRBJ2-7 | -
CASSLMNTLTGQETQYF | TGCGCCAGCAGCCTCATGAATACTCTGACAGGCCAAGAGACCCAGTACTTC | TRBV5-1 | - | TRBJ2-5 | -
CASSWMREQPQHF | TGTGCCAGCAGTTGGATGAGGGAACAGCCCCAGCATTTT | TRBV28 | - | TRBJ1-5 | -
CASSPLGGSRSTGELFF | TGTGCCAGCAGCCCTCTAGGGGGCAGCCGGAGCACCGGGGAGCTGTTTTTT | TRBV11-2 | - | TRBJ2-2 | TRBD1
CASTTGGTTEAFF | TGTGCCAGCACCACAGGGGGGACCACTGAAGCTTTCTTT | TRBV6-1 | - | TRBJ1-1 | TRBD1
CASSFLGQNTEAFF | TGTGCCAGCAGCTTCTTAGGACAGAACACTGAAGCTTTCTTT | TRBV11-2 | - | TRBJ1-1 | -
CASSLGLATAEAFF | TGTGCCAGCAGCTTAGGGTTGGCGACCGCTGAAGCTTTCTTT | TRBV7-2 | - | TRBJ1-1 | -
CAWSVLGRNTEAFF | TGTGCCTGGAGTGTACTGGGGAGGAACACTGAAGCTTTCTTT | TRBV30 | few | TRBJ1-1 | -
CASSFLGGPGNTIYF | TGTGCCAGCAGCTTTCTCGGGGGACCTGGAAACACCATATATTTT | TRBV7-2 | - | TRBJ1-3 | -
CAWSVLVSGNEQFF | TGTGCCTGGAGTGTACTGGTGTCAGGCAATGAGCAGTTCTTC | TRBV30 | - | TRBJ2-1 | -
CASSVLGGLSGNTIYF | TGTGCCAGCAGCGTACTCGGGGGCCTCTCTGGAAACACCATATATTTT | TRBV9 | - | TRBJ1-3 | -
CASSPDLGTEAFF | TGTGCCAGCAGCCCGGACCTGGGCACTGAAGCTTTCTTT | TRBV7-2 | once | TRBJ1-1 | -
CASSSTGLRSPLHF | TGTGCCAGCAGTTCGACAGGTCTACGGTCACCCCTCCACTTT | TRBV28 | - | TRBJ1-6 | -
CASMFGGSYNEQFF | TGTGCCAGTATGTTCGGGGGTTCCTACAATGAGCAGTTCTTC | TRBV19 | - | TRBJ2-1 | -
CASSQPLQASGELFF | TGTGCCAGCAGCCAACCGTTACAAGCGAGCGGGGAGCTGTTTTTT | TRBV4-2 | - | TRBJ2-2 | -
CASSLSVGSWAYEQYF | TGTGCCAGCAGTTTATCGGTGGGAAGCTGGGCCTACGAGCAGTACTTC | TRBV27 | - | TRBJ2-7 | -
CASSLAMGVNTEAFF | TGCGCCAGCAGCTTGGCTATGGGGGTGAACACTGAAGCTTTCTTT | TRBV5-1 | few | TRBJ1-1 | -
CASSTGLHNTDTQYF | TGTGCCAGCAGCACGGGCCTACATAACACAGATACGCAGTATTTT | TRBV14 | - | TRBJ2-3 | -
CASSHGQGMKNIQYF | TGTGCCAGTTCCCACGGACAGGGTATGAAAAACATTCAGTACTTC | TRBV19 | - | TRBJ2-4 | TRBD1
CASSLGPLHF | TGTGCCAGCAGCTTAGGACCCCTCCACTTT | TRBV11-3 | - | TRBJ1-6 | -
CASSPVAGTGYLSSAYEQYF | TGTGCCAGCTCACCAGTTGCCGGGACAGGGTATTTGTCTTCGGCCTACGAGCAGTACTTC | TRBV18 | - | TRBJ2-7 | TRBD1
CASCRTSGSVPSYEQYF | TGTGCCAGCTGCCGGACTAGCGGGAGTGTACCCTCCTACGAGCAGTACTTC | TRBV4-2 | - | TRBJ2-7 | TRBD2
CASSQTGGDGYTF | TGTGCCAGCAGTCAAACAGGGGGCGATGGCTACACCTTC | TRBV2 | once | TRBJ1-2 | TRBD1
CASSLGWTGQPQHF | TGTGCCAGCAGTTTAGGGTGGACAGGGCAGCCCCAGCATTTT | TRBV28 | - | TRBJ1-5 | TRBD1
CASSPDATDTQYF | TGTGCCAGCAGCCCCGACGCGACAGATACGCAGTATTTT | TRBV11-2 | - | TRBJ2-3 | -
CASSLGVAGQPQHF | TGTGCCAGCAGTCTCGGGGTTGCGGGCCAGCCCCAGCATTTT | TRBV14 | once | TRBJ1-5 | -
CASSKGMTSGLIDHKKYQETQYF | TGTGCCAGCAGCAAAGGAATGACTAGCGGGCTAATCGACCACAAAAAATACCAAGAGACCCAGTACTTC | TRBV21-1 | - | TRBJ2-5 | -
CASSTPGGGRYTF | TGTGCCAGCAGTACTCCAGGGGGGGGTCGCTACACCTTC | TRBV27 | - | TRBJ1-2 | TRBD1
CASSETYLGTPTYEQYF | TGTGCCAGCAGTGAGACCTACCTGGGGACACCTACCTACGAGCAGTACTTC | TRBV6-1 | once | TRBJ2-7 | -
CASSVLSGDTEAFF | TGTGCCAGCAGTGTTCTCTCGGGGGACACTGAAGCTTTCTTT | TRBV2 | - | TRBJ1-1 | -
CASSENRVGTDTQYF | TGTGCCAGCAGTGAAAACAGGGTTGGCACAGATACGCAGTATTTT | TRBV2 | - | TRBJ2-3 | -
CASSLAFLAGEGEQFF | TGTGCCAGCAGCCTAGCTTTTTTAGCGGGAGAAGGTGAGCAGTTCTTC | TRBV7-3 | - | TRBJ2-1 | TRBD2
CASNTLGGEGNEQFF | TGTGCCAGCAATACCCTTGGGGGGGAGGGGAATGAGCAGTTCTTC | TRBV27 | - | TRBJ2-1 | TRBD2
CASSDGTGDGSGANVLTF | TGTGCCAGCAGCGACGGGACAGGGGATGGGTCTGGGGCCAACGTCCTGACTTTC | TRBV21-1 | - | TRBJ2-6 | -
CASSSGQGSNTEAFF | TGTGCCAGCAGCTCGGGACAGGGCTCGAACACTGAAGCTTTCTTT | TRBV11-3 | - | TRBJ1-1 | TRBD1
CAWSVGGAGGNTIYF | TGTGCCTGGAGTGTAGGGGGGGCCGGTGGAAACACCATATATTTT | TRBV30 | - | TRBJ1-3 | -
CATARGGRVYEQYF | TGTGCCACGGCCCGAGGCGGGAGGGTATACGAGCAGTACTTC | TRBV10-3 | - | TRBJ2-7 | TRBD2
CASSLAGGGDTQYF | TGTGCCAGCAGCTTAGCGGGGGGTGGAGATACGCAGTATTTT | TRBV7-9 | - | TRBJ2-3 | -
CASSQAETQYF | TGTGCCAGCAGCCAGGCGGAGACGCAGTATTTT | TRBV5-6 | - | TRBJ2-3 | -
CASSLTSGFTDTQYF | TGCGCCAGCAGCTTAACTAGCGGGTTCACAGATACGCAGTATTTT | TRBV5-1 | - | TRBJ2-3 | TRBD2
CASSRTSGTGWTGELFF | TGTGCCAGCAGCCGGACTAGCGGGACGGGTTGGACCGGGGAGCTGTTTTTT | TRBV7-9 | - | TRBJ2-2 | TRBD2